The 31 T cell receptor beta chains below all came from one sample that was sequenced in a study of blood T cells in healthy people across ages. Primers used in a second PCR of roughly 7 to 12 cycles were a sample-barcoded 5' primer and a J-beta primer mix. TCRdb redid the calling of the 5' RACE reads with MiXCR, one entry per CDR3 protein. Of about 780,000 distinct CDR3 sequences in the sample, about 42% are singletons; the top ten hold 15% to 20%. The specimen sequenced was blood. The receptors were gathered from a man aged 80 or over in good health.

This clonotype was observed a handful of times. The V and J genes are TRBV4-3 and TRBJ2-7, with D possibly matching TRBD2 (5 bases). The germline V and J ends were trimmed by 2 bases and 7 bases, with 21 bases remaining between them. Germline V gives CDR1 LGHNA, CDR2 YSLEER. CDR3 length: 16 residues. The CDR3 sequence: CASSQQLVGVGNEQYF. The CDR3 bases are TGCGCCAGCAGCCAACAACTAGTGGGAGTTGGGAATGAGCAGTACTTC.

This sequence joins TRBV6-6 and TRBJ2-4; 10 bases map to TRBD1. The DNA end is more similar to TRBJ2-7, so the J call may be wrong. CDR1 and CDR2 from the germline V gene are MNHNY and SVGAGI (reference sequence). This CDR3 contains 16 residues. The CDR3 bases are TGTGCCAGCAGTCCTTCCCCGGGACAGGGGTCCTACGAGCAGTACTTC. Translated: CASSPSPGQGSYEQYF.

CDR3 nucleotide sequence: TGCAGCGTTGAACAGGCTAGTTGGCAGACCCAGTACTTC. Encoded protein: CSVEQASWQTQYF. This chain links TRBV29-1 with TRBJ2-5, with D unclear. This CDR3 spans 13 amino acids. V dropped 2 bases and J dropped 6 bases, with 13 bases sitting between them. From germline, CDR1 is SQVTM and CDR2 ANQGSEA.

About this clonotype itself: The junction differs from germline at one of its ends, possibly a read error. The chain couples TRBV7-2 to TRBJ2-3; D possibly corresponds to TRBD1 (6 bases). Germline V gives CDR1 SGHTA, CDR2 FQGNSA. The CDR3 loop spans 13 amino acids. CDR3 sequence reads: CACSPTGTDTQYF. The CDR3 nucleotides are TGTGCCTGCAGCCCCACAGGGACAGATACGCAGTATTTT.

The chain links TRBV5-1 to TRBJ2-5; 9 nucleotides agree with TRBD2. The V segment lost 0 bases and the J segment 5 bases; nucleotides outside the gene matches: 5. CDR1 SGHRS and CDR2 YFSETQ come from the germline V gene. The length of the CDR3 is 15 residues. In nucleotides, the CDR3 is TGCGCCAGCAGCTTGGCCCCGGCGGGAGGGGAGACCCAGTACTTC. Translating it yields CASSLAPAGGETQYF.

This rearrangement joins TRBV5-6 to TRBJ2-3; D unresolved. The CDR3 is made up of 16 amino acids. Trimming removed 4 bases from V and 4 bases from J, with 19 bases in between. CDR1 and CDR2 (germline): SGHDT, YYEEEE. CDR3 in amino acids: CASSPQLLGFADTQYF. In DNA, the CDR3 is TGTGCCAGCAGCCCACAGCTTTTGGGGTTTGCAGATACGCAGTATTTT. Combining the CDR3 with reference TRBV5-6 and TRBJ2-3 gives the whole variable domain DAGVTQSPTHLIKTRGQQVTLRCSPKSGHDTVSWYQQALGQGPQFIFQYYEEEERQRGNFPDRFSGHQFPNYSSELNVNALLLGDSALYLCASSPQLLGFADTQYFGPGTRLTVL.

The chain uses TRBV24-1 and TRBJ2-1; TRBD1 aligns across 9 bases. This CDR3 region has 13 residues. Germline V lookup: CDR1 KGHDR, CDR2 SFDVKD. V gave up 8 bases and J gave up 4 bases; unmatched junction bases: 2. The CDR3 coding sequence is TGTGCCACCACAGGACAGGGGTACAATGAGCAGTTCTTC. Its translation is CATTGQGYNEQFF.

The chain is built from TRBV5-1 and TRBJ1-1, with unresolved D. CDR1 and CDR2 from the germline V gene are SGHRS and YFSETQ. V lost 5 bases and J 1 base, leaving 6 bases between the germline ends. This CDR3 comprises 12 residues. The CDR3 coding sequence is TGCGCCAGCAGAATGGGGAACACTGAAGCTTTCTTT. This codes for CASRMGNTEAFF. The full variable domain, with the rest looked up from reference TRBV5-1 and TRBJ1-1, is KAGVTQTPRYLIKTRGQQVTLSCSPISGHRSVSWYQQTPGQGLQFLFEYFSETQRNKGNFPGRFSGRQFSNSRSEMNVSTLELGDSALYLCASRMGNTEAFFGQGTRLTVV.

The chain uses TRBV20-1 and TRBJ1-2, with D possibly TRBD1 on 5 matching bases. The CDR3 runs 13 residues. CDR1 and CDR2 (germline): DFQATT, SNEGSKA (reference sequence). The CDR3 is CSYPGLSSYGYTF. The CDR3 DNA follows: TGCAGCTACCCGGGACTTTCTAGCTATGGCTACACCTTC.

The genes are TRBV7-2 and TRBJ2-1, with a weak D call TRBD2 (7 bases). Trimming removed 2 bases from V and 12 bases from J, with 8 bases in between. Germline V gene data show CDR1 as SGHTA and CDR2 as FQGNSA. This CDR3 is 11 amino acids long. The CDR3 sequence is CASSLRGGQFF. The CDR3 DNA reads TGTGCCAGCAGCTTAAGGGGGGGGCAGTTCTTC.

By share, this clonotype ranks as medium-sized (0.01 to 0.1%). The V and J genes are TRBV20-1 and TRBJ2-1; D perhaps matches TRBD1 (6 bases). V was shortened by 0 bases and J by 8 bases, with 17 bases between the two germline ends. From germline, CDR1 is DFQATT and CDR2 SNEGSKA (reference sequence). This CDR3 is 15 amino acids long. The CDR3 nucleotides read TGCAGTGCTAGAGATCAGGGGACCGCTAAGGATGAGCAGTTCTTC. Translated, it gives CSARDQGTAKDEQFF.

For this clonotype: Given a much more abundant clone one base away, this may be a read error. DNA for the CDR3: TGCGGCGGGTCCCGGGTAGCGGGCCTCCAAGAGACCCAGTACTTC. Translation: CGGSRVAGLQETQYF. This rearrangement joins TRBV29-1 to TRBJ2-5, with 7 bases identical to TRBD2. Germline-derived CDR1 and CDR2 are SQVTM and ANQGSEA. The length of the CDR3 is 15 residues.

The J gene is TRBJ2-1, the V gene TRBV12-3 or TRBV12-4; TRBD2 matches at 11 bases. The CDR3 extends over 15 amino acids. V shed 6 bases, J shed 6 bases, and the junction held 7 bases outside the gene matches. CDR3 coding DNA: TGTGCCAGCAGATGGGGGACTAGCGGAGGCAATGAGCAGTTCTTC. Protein sequence: CASRWGTSGGNEQFF.

The count of this clonotype is one. The chain has TRBV4-2 and TRBJ2-5; TRBD1 might be the D (6 bases). V was shortened by 1 base and J by 2 bases, with 14 bases between the two germline ends. CDR3 size: 16 residues. Per the germline V gene, CDR1 is LGHNA and CDR2 is YNFKEQ. The CDR3 bases are TGTGCCAGCAGCCAAGTGGACAGCCTGAGACAAGAGACCCAGTACTTC. Protein sequence: CASSQVDSLRQETQYF.

V gene TRBV4-1 combines with J gene TRBJ1-1; D is unclear. The V end was cut by 0 bases, the J end by 4 bases, with 9 bases between. The CDR3 length is 14 residues. CDR1 is MGHRA, CDR2 YSYEKL, per germline. The CDR3 DNA reads TGCGCCAGCAGCCAAGACTTCGCCAGCACTGAAGCTTTCTTT. It specifies CASSQDFASTEAFF.

This chain links TRBV20-1 with TRBJ2-1, with TRBD2 identical over 7 bases. V dropped 1 base and J dropped 6; count of bases not matched to a gene: 6. The V gene's germline CDR1 is DFQATT and CDR2 SNEGSKA (reference sequence). The CDR3 covers 14 residues. CDR3: CSARGLAVANEQFF. CDR3 DNA: TGCAGTGCTAGAGGTCTAGCGGTTGCCAATGAGCAGTTCTTC.

The chain recombines TRBV7-2 with TRBJ1-1; weak D call: TRBD1 (5 bases). V was pared by 0 bases and J by 5 bases, with 13 bases between. The CDR3 consists of 15 residues. Germline CDR1 SGHTA, CDR2 FQGNSA. The CDR3 coding sequence is TGTGCCAGCAGCTTAGCGCGTATGGGGGAGACTGAAGCTTTCTTT. Translated, it gives CASSLARMGETEAFF. Full variable domain (remainder filled in from reference TRBV7-2 and TRBJ1-1): GAGVSQSPSNKVTEKGKDVELRCDPISGHTALYWYRQSLGQGLEFLIYFQGNSAPDKSGLPSDRFSAERTGGSVSTLTIQRTQQEDSAVYLCASSLARMGETEAFFGQGTRLTVV.

This clonotype has a count of ten or more. V is TRBV29-1 and J is TRBJ2-1; 7 nucleotides align to TRBD2. The V segment lost 6 bases and the J segment 7 bases; nucleotides outside the gene matches: 9. This CDR3 comprises 13 residues. The V gene's germline CDR1 is SQVTM and CDR2 ANQGSEA. DNA of the CDR3: TGCAGCGTGGGGGGGTCCCCCGGGAATGAGCAGTTCTTC. Protein sequence: CSVGGSPGNEQFF.

This clonotype was observed a handful of times. The chain combines TRBV20-1 with TRBJ2-7; D might be TRBD1 (7 bases). The J call is in doubt because the DNA end fits TRBJ2-5 better. CDR3 length: 14 amino acids. The germline CDR1 and CDR2 sequences are DFQATT and SNEGSKA (reference sequence). DNA for the CDR3: TGCAGTGCTAAGGAGGGGGCCGTTTGGGAGACCCAGTACTTC. Its translation: CSAKEGAVWETQYF.

A few counts support this clonotype. The chain links TRBV12-3 or TRBV12-4 to TRBJ2-3; 11 bases fit TRBD2. The CDR3 length is 16 residues. Trimming at V came to 0 bases and at J to 4 bases, leaving 3 bases not matched to a gene. This chain's CDR3 is CASSLAGSGRADTQYF. In nucleotides, the CDR3 is TGTGCCAGCAGTTTAGCGGGTAGCGGGAGGGCAGATACGCAGTATTTT.

Only a few counts were recorded for this clonotype. The V call is TRBV27, the J call TRBJ2-3; TRBD1 matches 7 bases. This CDR3 spans 14 amino acids. V was pared by 5 bases and J by 6 bases, with 8 bases of the junction left unmatched. Germline lookup yields CDR1 MNHEY and CDR2 SMNVEV (reference sequence). As DNA, the CDR3 is TGTGCCAGCAGTCCTCTGGACAGGAGCGATACGCAGTATTTT. Translating gives CASSPLDRSDTQYF.

The chain carries TRBV20-1 and TRBJ2-3; possibly TRBD2 for D (6 bases). This CDR3 has 15 residues. V was clipped by 4 bases and J by 0 bases, with 14 bases between them. Germline CDR1 reads DFQATT; CDR2 reads SNEGSKA (reference sequence). The CDR3 coding sequence is TGCAGTGCTATTCTAGCGAGGACTAGCACAGATACGCAGTATTTT. This gives the protein CSAILARTSTDTQYF.

This clonotype was observed a few times. This chain joins TRBV7-2 and TRBJ2-6; no definite D call. With 5 bases removed from V and 0 bases from J, the gap between germline ends came to 5 bases. CDR1 is SGHTA, CDR2 FQGNSA, per germline. The CDR3 extends over 14 amino acids. The CDR3 DNA reads TGTGCCAGCAGCCCAAACTCTGGGGCCAACGTCCTGACTTTC. Translated, it gives CASSPNSGANVLTF.

The chain is built from TRBV11-2 and TRBJ2-2; TRBD2 is a possible D gene (6 bases). This CDR3 has 15 residues. CDR1 is SGHAT, CDR2 FQNNGV, per germline. The V gene lost 7 bases and the J gene lost 0 bases, with 12 bases spanning the gap. The CDR3 DNA sequence: TGTGCCAGCACGGGGGACCCCACGAACACCGGGGAGCTGTTTTTT. Translating gives CASTGDPTNTGELFF.

The sample holds a few counts of this clonotype. The chain links TRBV11-3 to TRBJ2-5; 14 bases align to TRBD2. CDR1 SGHNT and CDR2 YENEEA come from the germline V gene. Unmatched junction bases numbered 15, after V lost 1 base and J lost 11 bases. This CDR3 comprises 18 residues. Here the CDR3 DNA reads TGTGCCAGCAGCTTAGGGCCGGGACTAGCGGGAGTTCGGAATGAGCAGTACTTC. Translation gives CASSLGPGLAGVRNEQYF.

This clonotype occurred once. This may arise from a read error, as a much more abundant clone is one base away. The genes are TRBV5-1 and TRBJ2-7; D possibly corresponds to TRBD1 (6 bases). Per germline, CDR1 SGHRS and CDR2 YFSETQ. The CDR3 runs to 13 residues. V lost 4 bases, J lost 4 bases, and 12 bases lay in between. The CDR3 spells CASSVQQGYEQYF. CDR3 nucleotides: TGCGCCAGCAGCGTACAACAGGGTTACGAGCAGTACTTC.

CDR3 in amino acids: CASFEGGEQYF. Written as DNA, the CDR3 is TGTGCCAGCTTCGAGGGGGGTGAGCAGTACTTC. The chain couples TRBV6-2 or TRBV6-3 to TRBJ2-5; D tentatively fits TRBD1 or TRBD2 (6 bases each). CDR1 and CDR2 from the germline V gene are MNHEY and SVGEGT. V lost 8 bases, J lost 11 bases, and 15 bases lay in between. This CDR3 comprises 11 residues.

Worth noting for this clonotype: Just one base apart from a much larger clone, this may be a read error. The chain has TRBV5-1 and TRBJ2-5, with 10 bases lining up with TRBD2. Germline V gene sequence: CDR1 SGHRS, CDR2 YFSETQ. This CDR3 spans 15 amino acids. V was clipped by 1 base and J by 11 bases; unmatched bases: 11. As DNA, the CDR3 is TGCGCCAGCAGCTTGACTAGCGGGATAATCAATGAGCAGTACTTC. Translation gives CASSLTSGIINEQYF.

This chain links TRBV4-2 with TRBJ2-5; 13 bases agree with TRBD2. After removal of 2 bases from V and 11 bases from J, the junction contained 11 bases not matched to a gene. Germline CDR1 and CDR2: LGHNA and YNFKEQ. The CDR3 spans 16 residues. CDR3 nucleotide sequence: TGTGCCAGCAGCCAACCCGGGACTAGCGGGAACAATGAGCAGTACTTC. It translates to CASSQPGTSGNNEQYF.

This clonotype was counted a few times. V and J are TRBV6-1 and TRBJ2-7; tentatively, D is TRBD2 (6 bases). Trimming cost V 3 bases and J 5 bases, with 14 bases left between them. The CDR3 runs to 14 residues. The germline V gene has CDR1 MNHNS and CDR2 SASEGT. CDR3: CASSEFVERDEQYF. In DNA, the CDR3 is TGTGCCAGCAGTGAGTTCGTAGAGCGGGACGAGCAGTACTTC.

This chain joins TRBV12-3 or TRBV12-4 and TRBJ2-1; D might be TRBD1 or TRBD2, each matching 5 bases. The V end was cut by 4 bases, the J end by 3 bases, with 19 bases between. This CDR3 has 17 amino acids. Written as DNA, the CDR3 is TGTGCCAGCAGTTCCCTTACGCCCGGGGCCATCTACAATGAGCAGTTCTTC. Its protein product is CASSSLTPGAIYNEQFF.